The entry below describes one T cell receptor beta chain. Its antigen remains unknown. Scientists amplified the TCR beta CDR3 regions from RNA transcripts. Second-round multiplex PCR followed a first-round RT-PCR using HTBI primers. A single record per CDR3 protein comes from TCRdb applying MiXCR to the multiplex PCR reads. The repertoire holds 650,000 to 900,000 distinct CDR3 sequences, with 40% as singletons. The source of the sample is a study of Graves' ophthalmopathy and Graves' hyperthyroidism. Notes on the study in general: Most thyroid clonotypes with frequency above 0.001 were detected in blood too.

V shed 3 bases and J shed 0 bases, with 15 bases lying between them. The CDR3 length is 18 residues. Germline V gives CDR1 SGHTA, CDR2 FQGNSA. The sequence derives from an adult man with Graves' ophthalmopathy. The sequenced sample consisted of peripheral blood. The V call is TRBV7-2, the J call TRBJ2-6; maybe TRBD1 (5 bases). The CDR3 here is CASSFTGGLNSGANVLTF. The CDR3 nucleotides read TGTGCCAGCAGCTTCACAGGTGGCCTAAACTCTGGGGCCAACGTCCTGACTTTC.